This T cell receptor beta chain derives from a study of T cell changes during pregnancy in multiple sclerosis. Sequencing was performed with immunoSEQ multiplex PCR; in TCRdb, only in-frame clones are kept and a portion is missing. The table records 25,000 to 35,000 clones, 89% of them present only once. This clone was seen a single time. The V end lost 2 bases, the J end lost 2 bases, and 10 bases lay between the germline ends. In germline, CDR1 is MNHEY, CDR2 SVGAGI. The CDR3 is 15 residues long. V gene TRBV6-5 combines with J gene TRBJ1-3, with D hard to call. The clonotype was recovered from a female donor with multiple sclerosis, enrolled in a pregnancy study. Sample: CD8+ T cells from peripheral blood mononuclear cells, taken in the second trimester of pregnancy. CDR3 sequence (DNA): TGTGCCAGCAGTTACGGTAGTGGTCCTGGAAACACCATATATTTT. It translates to CASSYGSGPGNTIYF.